The rows below give T cell receptor beta chains drawn from one sample of a study of patients and donors after allogeneic stem cell transplantation. TCRdb re-called the RT-PCR reads through MiXCR, storing one row per CDR3 protein. The sample records over 350,000 distinct CDR3 sequences, roughly 17% being singletons. The specimen sequenced was blood, either unsorted or a sorted T cell fraction (not recorded which). These receptors came from a human donor who was either an allogeneic HSCT recipient or a stem cell or donor lymphocyte infusion donor (not recorded which). It is not recorded whose cells these are; they may come from a transplant donor. Both conserved end residues are part of each CDR3. D genes are given only for firm matches. Not all rows give a size; the values are once, few, many and, for expanded clones, a class.

j_call d_call v_call clone_size cdr3_aa cdr3_nt
TRBJ2-3 NA TRBV7-2 few CASSESGTALDTQYF TGTGCCAGCAGCGAGTCCGGGACTGCGCTGGATACGCAGTATTTT
TRBJ1-1 NA TRBV6-2/TRBV6-3 many CASSYSQRGSEAFF TGTGCCAGCAGTTACTCCCAAAGGGGGTCTGAAGCTTTCTTT
TRBJ2-7 NA TRBV12-3/TRBV12-4 many CASSPGGGPYEQYF TGTGCCAGCAGTCCCGGAGGTGGTCCCTACGAGCAGTACTTC
TRBJ1-3 NA TRBV4-1 NA CASSQGIGGTGNTIYF TGCGCCAGCAGCCAAGGGATCGGGGGCACAGGAAACACCATATATTTT
TRBJ1-1 TRBD1 TRBV5-1 NA CASSLIGQGFTEAFF TGCGCCAGCAGCTTGATCGGACAGGGCTTCACTGAAGCTTTCTTT
TRBJ1-2 TRBD1 TRBV5-5 few CASSRTGEPYGYTF TGTGCCAGCAGCCGGACAGGGGAGCCCTATGGCTACACCTTC
TRBJ2-1 NA TRBV7-7 many CASSSRGLVDNEQFF TGTGCTAGCAGCTCCCGGGGTCTGGTGGATAATGAGCAGTTCTTC
TRBJ1-5 NA TRBV20-1 NA CSARDEVGWQSSNQPQHF TGCAGTGCTAGAGATGAGGTGGGGTGGCAGAGTAGCAATCAGCCCCAGCATTTT
TRBJ2-7 TRBD2 TRBV2 few CASHTSGRDYEQYF TGTGCCAGCCATACTAGCGGGAGGGACTACGAGCAGTACTTC
TRBJ1-1 NA TRBV7-9 NA CASSFTGRNTEAFF TGTGCCAGCAGCTTTACAGGGAGGAACACTGAAGCTTTCTTT
TRBJ1-4 NA TRBV27 NA CASSFSAGNEKLFF TGTGCCAGCAGTTTTTCCGCGGGGAATGAAAAACTGTTTTTT